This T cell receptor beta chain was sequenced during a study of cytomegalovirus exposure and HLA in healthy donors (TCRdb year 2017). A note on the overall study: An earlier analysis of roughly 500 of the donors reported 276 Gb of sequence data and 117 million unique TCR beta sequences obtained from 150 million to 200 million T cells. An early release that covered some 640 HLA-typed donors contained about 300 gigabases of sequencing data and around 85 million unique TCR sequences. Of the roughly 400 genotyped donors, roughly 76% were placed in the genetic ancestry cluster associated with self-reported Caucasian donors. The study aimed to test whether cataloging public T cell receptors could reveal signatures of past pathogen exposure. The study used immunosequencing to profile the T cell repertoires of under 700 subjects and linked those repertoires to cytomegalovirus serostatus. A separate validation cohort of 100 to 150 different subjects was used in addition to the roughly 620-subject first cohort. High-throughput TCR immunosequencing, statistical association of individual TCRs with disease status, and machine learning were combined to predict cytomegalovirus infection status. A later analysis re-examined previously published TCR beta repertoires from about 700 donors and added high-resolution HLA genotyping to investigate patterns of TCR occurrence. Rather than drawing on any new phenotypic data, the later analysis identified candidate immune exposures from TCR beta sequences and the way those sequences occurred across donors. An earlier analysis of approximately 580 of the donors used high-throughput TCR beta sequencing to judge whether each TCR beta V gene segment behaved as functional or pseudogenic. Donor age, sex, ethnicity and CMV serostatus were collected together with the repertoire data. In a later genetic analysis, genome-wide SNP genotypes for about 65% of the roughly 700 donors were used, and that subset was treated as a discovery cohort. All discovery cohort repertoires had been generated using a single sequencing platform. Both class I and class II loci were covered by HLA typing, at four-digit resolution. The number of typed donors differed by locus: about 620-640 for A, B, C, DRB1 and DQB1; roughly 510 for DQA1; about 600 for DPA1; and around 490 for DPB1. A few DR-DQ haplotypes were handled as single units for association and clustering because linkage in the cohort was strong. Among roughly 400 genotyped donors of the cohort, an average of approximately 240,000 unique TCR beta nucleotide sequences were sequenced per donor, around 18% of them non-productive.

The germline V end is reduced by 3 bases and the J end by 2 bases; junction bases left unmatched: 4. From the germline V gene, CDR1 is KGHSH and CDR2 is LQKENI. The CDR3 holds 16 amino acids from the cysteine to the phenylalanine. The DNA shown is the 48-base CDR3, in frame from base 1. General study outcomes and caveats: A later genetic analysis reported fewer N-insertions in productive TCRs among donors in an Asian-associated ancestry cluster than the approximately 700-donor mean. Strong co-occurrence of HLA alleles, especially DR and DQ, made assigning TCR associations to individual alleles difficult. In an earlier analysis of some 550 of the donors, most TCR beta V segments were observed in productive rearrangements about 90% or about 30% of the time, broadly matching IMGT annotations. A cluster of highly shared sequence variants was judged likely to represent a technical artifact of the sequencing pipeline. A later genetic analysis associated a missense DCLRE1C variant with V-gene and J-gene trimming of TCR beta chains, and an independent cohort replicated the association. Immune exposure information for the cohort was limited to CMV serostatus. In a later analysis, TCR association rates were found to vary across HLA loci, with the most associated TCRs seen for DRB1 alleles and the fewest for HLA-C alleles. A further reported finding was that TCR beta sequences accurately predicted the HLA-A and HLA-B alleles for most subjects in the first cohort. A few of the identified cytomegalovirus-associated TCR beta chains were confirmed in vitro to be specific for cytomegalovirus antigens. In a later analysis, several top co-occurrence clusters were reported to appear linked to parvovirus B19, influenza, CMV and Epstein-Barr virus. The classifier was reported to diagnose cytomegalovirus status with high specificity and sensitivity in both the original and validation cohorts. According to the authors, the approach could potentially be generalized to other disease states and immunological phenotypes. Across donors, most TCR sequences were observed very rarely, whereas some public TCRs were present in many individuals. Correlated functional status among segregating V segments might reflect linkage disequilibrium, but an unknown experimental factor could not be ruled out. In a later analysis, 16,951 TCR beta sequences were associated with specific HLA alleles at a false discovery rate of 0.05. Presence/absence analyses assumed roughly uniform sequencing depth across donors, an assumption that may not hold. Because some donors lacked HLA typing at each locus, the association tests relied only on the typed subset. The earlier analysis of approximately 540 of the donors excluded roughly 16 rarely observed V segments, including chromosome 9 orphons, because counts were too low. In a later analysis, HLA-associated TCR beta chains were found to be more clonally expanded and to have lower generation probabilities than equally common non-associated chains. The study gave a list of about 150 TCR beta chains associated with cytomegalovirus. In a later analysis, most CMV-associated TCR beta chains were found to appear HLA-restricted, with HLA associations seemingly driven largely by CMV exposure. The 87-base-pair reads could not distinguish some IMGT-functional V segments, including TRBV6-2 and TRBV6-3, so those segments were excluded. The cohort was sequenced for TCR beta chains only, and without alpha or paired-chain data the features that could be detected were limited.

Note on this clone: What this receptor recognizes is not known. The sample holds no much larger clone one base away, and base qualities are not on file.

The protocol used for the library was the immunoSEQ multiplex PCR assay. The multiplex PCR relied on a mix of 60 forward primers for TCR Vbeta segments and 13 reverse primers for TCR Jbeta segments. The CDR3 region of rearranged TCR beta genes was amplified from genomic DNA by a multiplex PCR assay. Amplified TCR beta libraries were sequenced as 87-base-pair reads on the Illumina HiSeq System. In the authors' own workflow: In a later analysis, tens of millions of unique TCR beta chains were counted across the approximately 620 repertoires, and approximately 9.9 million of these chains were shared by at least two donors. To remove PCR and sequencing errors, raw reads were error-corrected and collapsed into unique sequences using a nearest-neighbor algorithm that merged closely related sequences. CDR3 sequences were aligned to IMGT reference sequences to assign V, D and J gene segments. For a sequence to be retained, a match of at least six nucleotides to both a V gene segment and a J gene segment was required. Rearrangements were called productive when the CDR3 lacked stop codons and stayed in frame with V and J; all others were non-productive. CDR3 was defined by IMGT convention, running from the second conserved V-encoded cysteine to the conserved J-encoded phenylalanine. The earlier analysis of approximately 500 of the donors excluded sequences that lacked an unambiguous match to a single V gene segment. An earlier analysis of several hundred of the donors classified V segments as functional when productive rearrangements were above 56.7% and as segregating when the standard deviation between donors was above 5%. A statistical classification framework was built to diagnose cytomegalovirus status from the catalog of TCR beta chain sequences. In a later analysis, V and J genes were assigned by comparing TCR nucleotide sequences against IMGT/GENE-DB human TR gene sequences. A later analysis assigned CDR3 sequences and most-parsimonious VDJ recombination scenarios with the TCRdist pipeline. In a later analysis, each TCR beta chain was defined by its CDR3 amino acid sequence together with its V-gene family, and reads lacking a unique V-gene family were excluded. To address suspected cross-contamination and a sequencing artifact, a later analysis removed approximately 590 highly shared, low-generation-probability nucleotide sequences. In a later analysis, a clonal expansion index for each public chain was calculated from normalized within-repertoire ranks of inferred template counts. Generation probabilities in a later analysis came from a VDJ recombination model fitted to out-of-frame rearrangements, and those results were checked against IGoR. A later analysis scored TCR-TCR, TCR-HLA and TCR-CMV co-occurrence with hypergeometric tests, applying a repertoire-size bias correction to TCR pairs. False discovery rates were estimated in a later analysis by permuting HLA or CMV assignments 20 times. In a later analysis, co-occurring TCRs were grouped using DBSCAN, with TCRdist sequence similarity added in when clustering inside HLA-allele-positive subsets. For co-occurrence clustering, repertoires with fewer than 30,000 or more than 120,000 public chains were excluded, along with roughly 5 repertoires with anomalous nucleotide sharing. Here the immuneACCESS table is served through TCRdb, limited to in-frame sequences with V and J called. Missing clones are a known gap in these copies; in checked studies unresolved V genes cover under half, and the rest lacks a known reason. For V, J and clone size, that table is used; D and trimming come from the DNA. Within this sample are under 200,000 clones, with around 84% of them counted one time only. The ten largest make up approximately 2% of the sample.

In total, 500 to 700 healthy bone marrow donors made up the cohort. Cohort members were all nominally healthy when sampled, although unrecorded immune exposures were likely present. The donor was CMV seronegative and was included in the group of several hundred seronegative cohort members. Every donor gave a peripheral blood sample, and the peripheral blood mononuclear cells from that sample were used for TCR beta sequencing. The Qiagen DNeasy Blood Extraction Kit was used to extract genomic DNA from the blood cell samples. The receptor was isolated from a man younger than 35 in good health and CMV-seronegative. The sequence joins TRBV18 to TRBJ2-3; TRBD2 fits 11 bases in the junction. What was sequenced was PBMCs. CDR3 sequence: CASSPRLAGTTDTQYF. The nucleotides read TGTGCCAGCTCACCCCGACTAGCGGGAACCACAGATACGCAGTATTTT.